One sample yielded the 24 T cell receptor beta chains listed below, sequenced in a study of T cells in Graves' hyperthyroidism and ophthalmopathy. The investigators amplified TCR beta CDR3 regions from RNA transcripts. The primer set for the first-round RT-PCR of the TCR CDR3 was HTBI. TCRdb reprocessed the multiplex PCR reads via MiXCR and lists one record per CDR3 protein. Of nearly 750,000 distinct CDR3 sequences in the sample, over 35% were seen once. The sequenced sample was blood. Receptors were obtained from a woman aged 35 to 49 with Graves' hyperthyroidism.

Many counts were recorded for this clonotype. The CDR3 DNA follows: TGTGCCAGCAGTACGACTAGGAGGGAGACCCAGTACTTC. This translates into CASSTTRRETQYF. The chain employs TRBV2 and TRBJ2-5, with D possibly matching TRBD2 (6 bases). Germline V gives CDR1 SNHLY, CDR2 FYNNEI. The CDR3 totals 13 residues. Trimming left V 5 bases short and J 5 bases short, with 12 bases between.

CDR3 residues: CAISPKGANTGELFF. The CDR3 DNA reads as TGTGCCATCAGTCCAAAGGGGGCGAACACCGGGGAGCTGTTTTTT. This chain links TRBV10-3 with TRBJ2-2, with D perhaps TRBD1 (6 bases). The CDR3 spans 15 residues. Trimming left V 5 bases short and J 0 bases short, with 10 bases between. Germline-derived CDR1 and CDR2 are ENHRY and SYGVKD.

A note on this clonotype: A much larger clone is a single base away; this may be a read error. V usage is TRBV3-1 and J usage is TRBJ1-1; D remains unclear. There are 14 residues in the CDR3. V dropped 4 bases and J dropped 1 base, with 10 bases sitting between them. CDR1 is LGHDT, CDR2 YNNKEL, per germline (reference sequence). The CDR3 DNA reads as TGTGCCAGCAGCCGAAAGGGAGCGAACACTGAAGCTTTCTTT. Translation gives CASSRKGANTEAFF.

The V and J genes are TRBV6-5 and TRBJ2-7, with unresolved D. Trimming pared 2 bases from V and 6 bases from J, leaving 17 bases between. The germline V gene encodes CDR1 MNHEY and CDR2 SVGAGI. The CDR3 contains 15 residues. The CDR3 spells CASSYIRVGTSEQYF. The CDR3 coding sequence is TGTGCCAGCAGTTACATTCGGGTGGGCACCTCCGAGCAGTACTTC.

The chain is built from TRBV10-3 and TRBJ2-2; 7 nucleotides line up with TRBD2. V lost 9 bases to trimming and J lost 2 bases; unmatched junction nucleotides: 6. The length of the CDR3 is 14 residues. CDR1 ENHRY and CDR2 SYGVKD come from the germline V gene. CDR3 sequence: CAMGGAGNTGELFF. CDR3 bases: TGTGCCATGGGGGGAGCGGGAAACACCGGGGAGCTGTTTTTT.

Many counts were recorded for this clonotype. The chain carries TRBV24-1 and TRBJ1-2, with a weak D call TRBD1 (6 bases). The V end was cut by 1 base, the J end by 8 bases, with 13 bases between. CDR1 and CDR2 (germline): KGHDR, SFDVKD. The CDR3 runs to 14 residues. CDR3 DNA sequence: TGTGCCACCAGTGATTTCGCGCAGGGGCAAGGCTACACCTTC. Its protein product is CATSDFAQGQGYTF.

There are a few counts of this clonotype. This chain connects TRBV4-3 to TRBJ1-4; 10 bases agree with TRBD1. Germline V gives CDR1 LGHNA, CDR2 YSLEER. V shed 4 bases, J shed 7 bases, and the junction held 3 bases outside the gene matches. This CDR3 spans 14 amino acids. In nucleotides, the CDR3 is TGCGCCAGCAGCCCGGGACAGGGGCTTGAAAAACTGTTTTTT. Its protein is CASSPGQGLEKLFF.

V gene TRBV20-1 combines with J gene TRBJ2-5, with 8 positions matching TRBD2. Trimming cost V 6 bases and J 11 bases; bases outside gene matches: 11. The CDR3 contains 12 residues. Germline V gives CDR1 DFQATT, CDR2 SNEGSKA (reference sequence). CDR3 coding DNA: TGCAGTGCACTAGCGGCGTACAATGAGCAGTACTTC. It specifies CSALAAYNEQYF.

The V call is TRBV5-1, the J call TRBJ1-2, with D unclear. V was clipped by 6 bases and J by 1 base, with 13 bases between them. The germline V gene has CDR1 SGHRS and CDR2 YFSETQ. The CDR3 covers 14 residues. CDR3 sequence (DNA): TGCGCCAGCACTAAGTCGGCCGATAACTATGGCTACACCTTC. This sequence encodes CASTKSADNYGYTF.

The chain links TRBV19 to TRBJ2-7, with a possible D match to TRBD2 (6 bases). The J call may not be correct, given that the DNA end is closer to TRBJ2-1. The CDR3 spans 11 residues. Germline loops: CDR1 LNHDA, CDR2 SQIVND (reference sequence). The CDR3 here is CASSRRGEQFF. The CDR3 coding sequence is TGTGCCAGTAGCAGGCGGGGTGAGCAGTTCTTC.

This clonotype occurred many times. The chain joins TRBV25-1 to TRBJ2-7, with D perhaps matching TRBD2 (6 bases). V lost 3 bases and J lost 3, with 9 bases in between. Germline-derived CDR1 and CDR2 are MGHDK and SYGVNS. The CDR3 contains 13 residues. This CDR3 is CASSEGGIYEQYF. The CDR3 DNA reads as TGTGCCAGCAGTGAGGGCGGGATCTACGAGCAGTACTTC.

This clonotype has a handful of counts. The V and J genes are TRBV10-1 and TRBJ2-5; D could derive from TRBD1 or TRBD2 (5 bases each). Germline V gives CDR1 WNHNN, CDR2 SYGVQD (reference sequence). CDR3 size: 15 residues. V lost 2 bases and J lost 5, with 15 bases in between. CDR3 nucleotide sequence: TGCGCCAGCAGTGAGGGGTTCGGGACGAGGGAGACCCAGTACTTC. Amino acid sequence: CASSEGFGTRETQYF.

The chain employs TRBV25-1 and TRBJ1-4; TRBD1 agrees at 9 bases. The CDR3 length is 15 residues. The germline gives CDR1 MGHDK, CDR2 SYGVNS. This CDR3 reads CARDTGGATAEKLFF. CDR3 nucleotide sequence: TGTGCTAGAGATACAGGGGGCGCCACAGCTGAAAAACTGTTTTTT.

The CDR3 DNA reads TGTGCCAGCAGCTTGTATGGCGGGAGATATGAGCAGTTCTTC. Protein: CASSLYGGRYEQFF. The rearrangement uses TRBV5-4 and TRBJ2-7; 7 nucleotides align to TRBD2. The end of the DNA fits TRBJ2-1 better, so the J call may be wrong. Per the germline V gene, CDR1 is SGHNT and CDR2 is YYREEE (reference sequence). The CDR3 loop spans 14 amino acids.

The chain carries TRBV6-1 and TRBJ2-2; D unclear. The length of the CDR3 is 11 residues. Germline CDR1 is MNHNS and CDR2 is SASEGT. Deletions cut 6 bases from V and 5 bases from J, with 4 bases between. The DNA of the CDR3 is TGTGCCAGCAGAACAACCGGGGAGCTGTTTTTT. Its translation: CASRTTGELFF.

The chain carries TRBV29-1 and TRBJ1-3; no firm D call. CDR1 SQVTM and CDR2 ANQGSEA come from the germline V gene. The CDR3 has 12 residues. V was clipped by 4 bases and J by 3 bases, with 7 bases between them. The DNA of the CDR3 is TGCAGCGTTGGGACCTATGGAAACACCATATATTTT. The encoded protein is CSVGTYGNTIYF.

As for this clonotype: A much larger clone lies one base from this, so it may be a read error. The rearrangement uses TRBV7-9 and TRBJ1-5; D ambiguous. Trimming cost V 4 bases and J 3 bases, with 13 bases left between them. The V gene's germline CDR1 is SEHNR and CDR2 FQNEAQ (reference sequence). The CDR3 runs to 15 residues. CDR3 protein: CASSSEDGPNQPQHF. The CDR3 DNA sequence: TGTGCCAGCAGCTCAGAGGACGGTCCCAATCAGCCCCAGCATTTT. Full variable domain (rest looked up from reference TRBV7-9 and TRBJ1-5): DTGVSQNPRHKITKRGQNVTFRCDPISEHNRLYWYRQTLGQGPEFLTYFQNEAQLEKSRLLSDRFSAERPKGSFSTLEIQRTEQGDSAMYLCASSSEDGPNQPQHFGDGTRLSIL.

Comment on this clonotype: Possible read error: a much larger clone is one base away. The V gene is TRBV7-9, the J gene TRBJ2-7; unclear D gene. The CDR3 totals 14 residues. CDR1 SEHNR and CDR2 FQNEAQ come from the germline V gene (reference sequence). In DNA form, the CDR3 reads TGTGCCAGCAGCTTAGTGGGGTCCGCCTACGAGCAGTGCTTC. It yields the protein CASSLVGSAYEQCF.

This clonotype has a count of ten or more. The chain has TRBV4-1 and TRBJ1-6, with a possible D match to TRBD1 (5 bases). The CDR3 runs to 15 residues. Between the trimmed V and J ends, which lost 0 bases and 14 bases, there was a span of 17 bases. Germline assignment: CDR1 MGHRA and CDR2 YSYEKL. The DNA of the CDR3 is TGCGCCAGCAGCCAAGATGGTGGGGGGTTAGGGTCCCTCCACTTT. Translation gives CASSQDGGGLGSLHF.

A remark on this clonotype: One end of the junction fails to match germline, which may point to a read error. CDR3 amino acids: CASSLIGLVNRAYEQYF. CDR3 in DNA: TGTGCCAGCAGTTTAATTGGACTAGTGAATCGGGCCTACGAGCAGTACTTC. J is TRBJ2-7 and V is TRBV24-1; 7 bases line up with TRBD2. There are 17 residues in the CDR3. The germline gives CDR1 KGHDR, CDR2 SFDVKD.

The CDR3 is CAISAGEGRNEKLFF. In DNA form, the CDR3 reads TGTGCCATCAGTGCGGGGGAGGGACGAAATGAAAAACTGTTTTTT. V usage is TRBV10-3 and J usage is TRBJ1-4, with a tentative D call TRBD1 (5 bases). CDR3 length equals 15 residues. V was trimmed by 4 bases and J by 5 bases, leaving 14 bases between them. Germline-derived CDR1 and CDR2 are ENHRY and SYGVKD.

The J gene is TRBJ2-3, the V gene TRBV7-9; D call uncertain. The V and J ends lost 3 bases and 0 bases respectively, with 7 bases between them. There are 14 residues in the CDR3. The germline V gene has CDR1 SEHNR and CDR2 FQNEAQ (reference sequence). CDR3 region: CASSLAQSTDTQYF. As DNA, the CDR3 is TGTGCCAGCAGCTTGGCACAGAGCACAGATACGCAGTATTTT.

This clonotype was seen a single time. The chain couples TRBV7-2 to TRBJ1-5, with 8 bases that match TRBD1. This CDR3 is 13 amino acids long. V shed 6 bases, J shed 11 bases, and the junction held 9 bases outside the gene matches. Germline-derived CDR1 and CDR2 are SGHTA and FQGNSA. The CDR3 loop is CASSQGAQETQHF. As DNA, the CDR3 is TGTGCCAGCAGTCAGGGGGCACAAGAGACCCAGCATTTT.

This clonotype was counted many times. The gene calls are TRBV29-1 and TRBJ2-2; unclear D gene. Trimming cost V 6 bases and J 3 bases, with 8 bases left between them. The CDR3 is made up of 12 amino acids. The germline CDR1 and CDR2 sequences are SQVTM and ANQGSEA. Here the CDR3 reads CSVSSYTGELFF. The CDR3 region has the DNA TGCAGCGTAAGCAGTTACACCGGGGAGCTGTTTTTT.